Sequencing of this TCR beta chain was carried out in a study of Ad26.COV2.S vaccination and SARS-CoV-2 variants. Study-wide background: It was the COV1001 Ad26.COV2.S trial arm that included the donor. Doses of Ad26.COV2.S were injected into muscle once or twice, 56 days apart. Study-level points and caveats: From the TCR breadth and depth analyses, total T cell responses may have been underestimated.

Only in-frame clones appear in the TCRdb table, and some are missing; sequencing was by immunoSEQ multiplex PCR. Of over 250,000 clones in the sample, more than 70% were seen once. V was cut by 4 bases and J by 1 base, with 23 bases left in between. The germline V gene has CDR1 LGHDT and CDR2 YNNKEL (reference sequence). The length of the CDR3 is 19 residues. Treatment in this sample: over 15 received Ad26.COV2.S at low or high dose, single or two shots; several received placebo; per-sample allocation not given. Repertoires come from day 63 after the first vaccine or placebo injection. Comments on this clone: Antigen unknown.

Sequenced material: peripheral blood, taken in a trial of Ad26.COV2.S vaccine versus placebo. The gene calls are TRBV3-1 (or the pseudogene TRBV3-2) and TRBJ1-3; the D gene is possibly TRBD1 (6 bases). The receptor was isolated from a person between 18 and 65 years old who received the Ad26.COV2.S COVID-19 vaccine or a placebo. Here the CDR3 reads CASSLRGPETEFSGNTIYF. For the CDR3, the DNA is TGTGCCAGCAGCCTCAGGGGACCGGAGACAGAATTTTCTGGAAACACCATATATTTT.